Each of the 13 T cell receptor beta chains below was sequenced from the same sample in a study of blood T cells in healthy people across ages (dated by TCRdb to about 2015). Library preparation was by 5' RACE. Data came from an Illumina HiSeq 2500. The second PCR ran for about 6 to 12 cycles and used a J-beta primer mix along with a sample-barcoded 5' primer. TCRdb itself trimmed the public reads at Q25 with fastp, ran MiXCR and retained productive beta chains. Rows are unified per CDR3 protein, each entry keeping the most common DNA and genes. The sample table holds around 870,000 distinct CDR3 sequences, of which around 30% were seen once. The top ten hold approximately 15% of the sample. Sequencing was carried out using blood. Every receptor here comes from a woman of 80 years or more in good health.

This clonotype showed up just a few times. A much larger clone sits a single nucleotide away, making a read error possible. The chain carries TRBV20-1 and TRBJ2-7; no reliable D call. CDR1 and CDR2 (germline): DFQATT, SNEGSKA (reference sequence). The CDR3 covers 14 residues. V shed 6 bases and J shed 7 bases, with 22 bases lying between them. CDR3 sequence: CSATRSGPYNEQYF. The CDR3 region has the DNA TGCAGTGCAACTCGGTCGGGCCCCTACAATGAGCAGTACTTC.

This clonotype turned up a few times. This sequence may be a read error, since a much larger clone differs from it by one base. This sequence joins TRBV10-3 and TRBJ2-5, with D uncertain. Looked up from germline, CDR1 is ENHRY and CDR2 is SYGVKD. V lost 0 bases and J 4 bases, leaving 6 bases between the germline ends. This CDR3 comprises 13 residues. The CDR3 sequence is CAISESRGETQYF. DNA for the CDR3: TGTGCCATCAGTGAGTCTCGAGGAGAGACCCAGTACTTC.

The chain joins TRBV6-2 or TRBV6-3 to TRBJ2-1, with 10 positions matching TRBD2. The germline CDR1 and CDR2 sequences are MNHEY and SVGEGT. V was pared by 3 bases and J by 7 bases, with 6 bases of the junction left unmatched. The CDR3 has 15 amino acids. DNA for the CDR3: TGTGCCAGCAGTTATGGAGCGGGGGGGCATAATGAGCAGTTCTTC. It yields the protein CASSYGAGGHNEQFF.

This clonotype was seen ten or more times. The chain employs TRBV30 and TRBJ2-5; D remains unclear. CDR3 length: 15 amino acids. Germline CDR1 reads GTSNPN; CDR2 reads SVGIG (reference sequence). Between the trimmed V and J ends, which lost 0 bases and 3 bases, there was a span of 14 bases. CDR3 sequence (DNA): TGTGCCTGGAGTGTGACCCAGCCCCCGAAAGAGACCCAGTACTTC. Translating gives CAWSVTQPPKETQYF.

The V and J genes are TRBV20-1 and TRBJ2-2; 15 bases are shared with TRBD2. The CDR3 sequence is 16 residues long. Looked up from germline, CDR1 is DFQATT and CDR2 is SNEGSKA (reference sequence). V shed 7 bases, J shed 1 base, and the junction held 4 bases outside the gene matches. CDR3 in amino acids: CSVLGLAGGNTGELFF. DNA for the CDR3: TGCAGTGTCCTGGGACTAGCGGGGGGGAACACCGGGGAGCTGTTTTTT.

The chain employs TRBV19 and TRBJ2-1, with D hard to call. CDR1 is LNHDA and CDR2 is SQIVND in the germline V gene (reference sequence). V was cut by 5 bases and J by 0 bases, with 14 bases left in between. This CDR3 is built from 16 residues. CDR3 region: CASSPTPQGSYNEQFF. The CDR3 coding sequence is TGTGCCAGTAGTCCTACACCCCAAGGCTCCTACAATGAGCAGTTCTTC.

This clonotype has a count of ten or more. This chain uses TRBV6-2 or TRBV6-3 with TRBJ2-7, with D perhaps TRBD1 (6 bases). The CDR3 covers 16 residues. Germline V lookup: CDR1 MNHEY, CDR2 SVGEGT. Between the trimmed V and J ends, which lost 4 bases and 1 base, there was a span of 17 bases. This CDR3 reads CASSLNPGTKSYEQYF. Here the CDR3 DNA reads TGTGCCAGCAGTTTGAATCCCGGGACAAAGTCCTACGAGCAGTACTTC.

This clonotype was seen repeatedly, ten times or more. V gene TRBV6-2 or TRBV6-3 combines with J gene TRBJ2-5, with 8 bases that match TRBD2. V shed 2 bases, J shed 4 bases, and the junction held 9 bases outside the gene matches. The CDR3 is 16 amino acids. Looked up from germline, CDR1 is MNHEY and CDR2 is SVGEGT. CDR3 DNA sequence: TGTGCCAGCAGTTACAACCCAGCGGGGGCCCCAGAGACCCAGTACTTC. Its protein product is CASSYNPAGAPETQYF.

This clonotype was seen repeatedly, ten times or more. The chain carries TRBV27 and TRBJ2-5; 9 nucleotides align to TRBD2. Germline CDR1 MNHEY, CDR2 SMNVEV (reference sequence). This CDR3 has 17 amino acids. The V and J ends lost 6 bases and 4 bases, in that order; junction bases with no gene match: 15. The CDR3 reads CASRPSRSGGGGETQYF. CDR3 DNA: TGTGCCAGCAGACCATCCCGTAGCGGGGGAGGTGGAGAGACCCAGTACTTC.

As concerns this clonotype: Since a much larger clone is just one base distant, this may be a read error. This chain connects TRBV6-5 to TRBJ1-6, with TRBD1 as a possible D gene (5 bases). CDR3 length: 15 amino acids. Germline V CDR1 and CDR2: MNHEY, SVGAGI. The CDR3 sequence is CASSYSRDRNPPLHF. The CDR3 coding sequence is TGTGCCAGCAGTTACTCTAGGGACCGTAATCCACCCCTCCACTTT.

Of note for this clonotype: A read error may be the cause here, since a much bigger clone is one base away. In nucleotides, the CDR3 is TGTGCCATCAGTTTGCCAGGGGACTACAATGAGCAGTTCTTC. This gives the protein CAISLPGDYNEQFF. The chain uses TRBV10-3 and TRBJ2-1, with D possibly TRBD1 on 6 matching bases. Germline V gives CDR1 ENHRY, CDR2 SYGVKD. CDR3 length equals 14 residues. Trimming took 5 bases from V and 3 from J, leaving 11 bases between them.

This clonotype was observed many times. This chain joins TRBV7-9 and TRBJ1-2; 11 bases match TRBD1. The V and J ends lost 7 bases and 8 bases, in that order; junction bases with no gene match: 18. CDR1 is SEHNR, CDR2 FQNEAQ, per germline (reference sequence). The CDR3 spans 17 residues. The CDR3 loop reads CASMASRHPGTGGGYTF. CDR3 in DNA: TGTGCCAGCATGGCTTCGAGGCATCCCGGGACAGGGGGAGGCTACACCTTC.

This clonotype is a singleton in its sample. The chain combines TRBV10-3 with TRBJ1-4; tentatively, D is TRBD1 (5 bases). V lost 0 bases, J lost 5 bases, and 10 bases lay in between. This CDR3 comprises 15 residues. The germline V gene has CDR1 ENHRY and CDR2 SYGVKD. Here the CDR3 reads CAISESGTLNEKLFF. CDR3 coding DNA: TGTGCCATCAGTGAGTCCGGGACGCTCAATGAAAAACTGTTTTTT.